What follows are 21 T cell receptor beta chains derived from one specimen sequenced in a study of T-cell reconstitution after alpha-beta-depleted transplantation in children. For TCRbeta, the library was prepared with unique molecular identifiers. TCRdb re-called the PCR reads with MiXCR, one entry per CDR3 protein. The repertoire holds just over 350,000 distinct CDR3 sequences, with roughly 13% as singletons. This sample comprised PBMCs, obtained from the stem cell graft. Receptors were obtained from a human donor who donated a stem cell graft to a child with Fanconi anemia.

In this sample, this clonotype turned up a few times. This chain joins TRBV12-3 or TRBV12-4 and TRBJ1-5; no firm D call. The CDR3 covers 14 residues. The ends were cut back, 2 bases at V and 8 bases at J, with 13 bases in the middle. CDR3 in DNA: TGTGCCAGCAGTTTAAGCGGCGCTTGGGAGCCCCAGCATTTT. Protein: CASSLSGAWEPQHF.

V and J are TRBV15 and TRBJ2-1; tentatively, D is TRBD2 (6 bases). V dropped 4 bases and J dropped 0 bases, with 10 bases sitting between them. Germline V gives CDR1 LNHNV, CDR2 YYDKDF (reference sequence). The CDR3 length is 15 residues. The CDR3 nucleotides are TGTGCCACCAGCACCGGGGGTCGCTCCTACAATGAGCAGTTCTTC. Protein product: CATSTGGRSYNEQFF.

This chain uses TRBV5-1 with TRBJ2-5, with 8 positions matching TRBD2. Germline-derived CDR1 and CDR2 are SGHRS and YFSETQ. The V segment lost 0 bases and the J segment 1 base; nucleotides outside the gene matches: 5. There are 16 residues in the CDR3. The CDR3, as DNA: TGCGCCAGCAGCTTGGGTGGTAGCGGGGTCCAAGAGACCCAGTACTTC. Translation gives CASSLGGSGVQETQYF.

The rearrangement links TRBV6-5 to TRBJ2-3; D remains unclear. This CDR3 has 15 residues. Germline lookup yields CDR1 MNHEY and CDR2 SVGAGI. V lost 4 bases and J 0 bases, leaving 11 bases between the germline ends. CDR3: CASSSMAASTDTQYF. CDR3 nucleotides: TGTGCCAGCAGTTCCATGGCTGCTAGCACAGATACGCAGTATTTT.

The CDR3 nucleotides are TGTGCCAGCAGCTTACAGGGGTCACACACTGAAGCTTTCTTT. This translates into CASSLQGSHTEAFF. This chain links TRBV11-2 with TRBJ1-1; possibly TRBD1 for D (6 bases). This CDR3 has 14 residues. Germline values: CDR1 SGHAT, CDR2 FQNNGV. Trimming removed 2 bases from V and 3 bases from J, with 10 bases in between.

This clonotype was observed a handful of times. The gene calls are TRBV28 and TRBJ2-4; D remains unclear. CDR1 is MDHEN and CDR2 is SYDVKM in the germline V gene. The CDR3 extends over 13 amino acids. Trimming shortened V by 10 bases and J by 9 bases, and 19 bases separated the two germline ends. CDR3 bases: TGTGCCACCATCCAGACGTCTGAAGGCATTCAGTACTTC. Encoded protein: CATIQTSEGIQYF.

This clonotype was seen a handful of times. The chain joins TRBV6-1 to TRBJ2-7; D possibly corresponds to TRBD2 (6 bases). V shed 5 bases and J shed 3 bases, with 14 bases lying between them. The CDR3 has 14 residues. The germline gives CDR1 MNHNS, CDR2 SASEGT. CDR3 in amino acids: CASSPGGAYYEQYF. CDR3 nucleotide sequence: TGTGCCAGCAGTCCCGGGGGAGCCTACTACGAGCAGTACTTC.

This clonotype has ten or more counts. The chain has TRBV7-9 and TRBJ2-1; TRBD2 is a possible D gene (6 bases). The V gene lost 5 bases and the J gene lost 4 bases, with 9 bases spanning the gap. This CDR3 has 13 amino acids. CDR1 SEHNR and CDR2 FQNEAQ come from the germline V gene (reference sequence). CDR3 in amino acids: CASSQGLYNEQFF. The DNA for the CDR3 is TGTGCCAGCAGCCAGGGACTTTACAATGAGCAGTTCTTC.

In its sample, this clonotype was seen many times. V and J are TRBV10-3 and TRBJ2-3, with 8 bases aligning to TRBD1. Germline V CDR1 and CDR2: ENHRY, SYGVKD. J lost 2 bases, V lost 4 bases, and 2 bases had no gene match. The CDR3 is 14 residues long. The CDR3 sequence: CAISADRDTDTQYF. DNA for the CDR3: TGTGCCATCAGTGCGGACAGGGACACAGATACGCAGTATTTT.

V usage is TRBV5-4 and J usage is TRBJ2-7; D is unresolved. The V end was cut by 0 bases, the J end by 6 bases, with 10 bases between. Germline loops: CDR1 SGHNT, CDR2 YYREEE (reference sequence). There are 13 residues in the CDR3. The CDR3 sequence: CASSLAVQAEQYF. CDR3 sequence (DNA): TGTGCCAGCAGCTTGGCAGTTCAGGCCGAGCAGTACTTC.

This clonotype has ten or more counts. CDR3 sequence reads: CASSLVGLQETQYF. The CDR3 DNA reads as TGTGCCAGCAGCTTGGTGGGGCTACAAGAGACCCAGTACTTC. This chain uses TRBV5-6 with TRBJ2-5, with D possibly matching TRBD1 (5 bases). V lost 0 bases and J 2 bases, leaving 8 bases between the germline ends. This CDR3 is 14 amino acids long. Germline V gene sequence: CDR1 SGHDT, CDR2 YYEEEE.

This clonotype showed up just a few times. This chain uses TRBV5-6 with TRBJ2-1; D possibly corresponds to TRBD2 (5 bases). The ends were cut back, 7 bases at V and 0 bases at J, with 11 bases in the middle. The CDR3 has 14 amino acids. CDR1 is SGHDT and CDR2 is YYEEEE in the germline V gene. Written as DNA, the CDR3 is TGTGCCAGCTCGGGGAGAAGCTCCTACAATGAGCAGTTCTTC. Translation gives CASSGRSSYNEQFF.

V is TRBV5-1 and J is TRBJ1-1, with 7 bases identical to TRBD1. The CDR3 is 14 amino acids. Germline lookup yields CDR1 SGHRS and CDR2 YFSETQ. Trimming took 7 bases from V and 5 from J; bases not matched to a gene: 11. This chain's CDR3 is CASSPEGASTEAFF. The CDR3 coding sequence is TGCGCCAGCTCCCCGGAGGGGGCGTCAACTGAAGCTTTCTTT.

The chain links TRBV5-3 to TRBJ1-1; D not certain. TRBV5-3 is filed as an ORF, its function uncertain. Trimming cost V 9 bases and J 1 base, with 25 bases left between them. This CDR3 spans 17 amino acids. CDR3 sequence: CATQYWPGEAGNTEAFF. CDR3 sequence (DNA): TGTGCCACTCAATACTGGCCCGGGGAGGCGGGGAACACTGAAGCTTTCTTT.

This sequence joins TRBV4-3 and TRBJ1-2; TRBD1 agrees at 7 bases. The CDR3 consists of 15 residues. Trimming cost V 5 bases and J 7 bases; bases outside gene matches: 13. CDR1 and CDR2 (germline): LGHNA, YSLEER. The CDR3 region is CASSYFDREGTGYTF. CDR3 sequence (DNA): TGCGCCAGCAGCTATTTCGACAGGGAAGGGACTGGCTACACCTTC.

The V gene is TRBV27, the J gene TRBJ2-1; 9 bases are shared with TRBD1. After removal of 6 bases from V and 15 bases from J, the junction contained 3 bases not matched to a gene. The CDR3 length is 10 residues. Germline V gene lookup returns CDR1 MNHEY and CDR2 SMNVEV (reference sequence). This CDR3 reads CASSGTGLFF. The CDR3 bases are TGTGCCAGCAGCGGGACAGGGCTGTTCTTC.

This clonotype has only a few counts. This chain connects TRBV7-9 to TRBJ2-5, with D possibly being TRBD2 (6 bases). The V gene lost 1 base and the J gene lost 1 base, with 13 bases spanning the gap. Germline CDR1 and CDR2: SEHNR and FQNEAQ (reference sequence). This CDR3 spans 16 amino acids. The CDR3 coding sequence is TGTGCCAGCAGCTTAGTGGCGGGAAGGGGCCAAGAGACCCAGTACTTC. This encodes CASSLVAGRGQETQYF.

This clonotype has at least ten counts. The CDR3 bases are TGTGCCAGCAGTCAGGACAGGGGGGATGAGCAGTTCTTC. It codes for CASSQDRGDEQFF. This chain links TRBV12-3 or TRBV12-4 with TRBJ2-1, with TRBD1 matching 10 bases. The CDR3 is made up of 13 amino acids. V dropped 5 bases and J dropped 8; count of bases not matched to a gene: 3.

This clonotype was observed a handful of times. The V call is TRBV6-2 or TRBV6-3, the J call TRBJ1-5, with D tentatively TRBD1 (5 bases). This CDR3 is built from 15 residues. V lost 5 bases, J lost 2 bases, and 13 bases lay in between. Germline V CDR1 and CDR2: MNHEY, SVGEGT. The CDR3: CASSPDGGGNQPQHF. CDR3 coding DNA: TGTGCCAGCAGTCCCGACGGAGGGGGCAATCAGCCCCAGCATTTT.

The CDR3 loop is CSARDIGSGGYNEQFF. The CDR3 DNA is TGCAGTGCTAGAGATATTGGGAGCGGGGGGTACAATGAGCAGTTCTTC. The gene calls are TRBV20-1 and TRBJ2-1, with 9 bases fitting TRBD2. Germline trimming cut 0 bases from V and 4 bases from J; bases unmatched to any gene: 7. The CDR3 is 16 amino acids. Germline V gives CDR1 DFQATT, CDR2 SNEGSKA (reference sequence).

This rearrangement joins TRBV7-8 to TRBJ2-7; D is undetermined. The V end was cut by 4 bases, the J end by 7 bases, with 14 bases between. From germline, CDR1 is SGHVS and CDR2 FQNEAQ. This CDR3 has 13 residues. CDR3 in DNA: TGTGCCAGCAGCTCCACCTTATATTTAGAGCAGTACGTC. Amino acid sequence: CASSSTLYLEQYV.